The 9 T cell receptor beta chains listed next were all sequenced from one sample in a study of diagnostic markers for celiac disease (dated by TCRdb to the early 2020s). Sequencing instrument: Illumina MiSeq. Once TCRdb had reprocessed the reads, it stored one entry per CDR3 protein sequence and supplied no DNA. The sample's records list around 700 distinct CDR3 sequences. The ten biggest clones cover roughly 66% of the sample. Source material: either unsorted cells or a sorted T cell fraction (not recorded which). These receptor sequences come from a human donor.

This clonotype registers large by frequency. J is TRBJ1-3 and V is TRBV12-3 or TRBV12-4; the TRBD1 assignment by TCRdb is unverifiable without DNA. The CDR3 has 20 amino acids. The CDR3 protein is CASSYPGGGFYHPSGNTIYF.

V and J are TRBV5-4 and TRBJ2-3. CDR1 is SGHNT, CDR2 YYREEE, per germline (reference sequence). The CDR3 totals 13 residues. The chain's CDR3 is CASSLDSTDTQYF.

V is TRBV28 and J is TRBJ2-7. The CDR3 length is 13 residues. CDR1 is MDHEN, CDR2 SYDVKM, per germline. This CDR3 is CASSLGSAYEQYF.

The CDR3 here is CASNRDSSNTEAFF. The rearrangement joins TRBV5-1 to TRBJ1-1; TCRdb returns TRBD1, unconfirmable since there is no DNA. The germline V gene has CDR1 SGHRS and CDR2 YFSETQ. This CDR3 spans 14 amino acids.

The chain carries TRBV4-2 and TRBJ1-4; without DNA, the TCRdb call of TRBD1 cannot be checked. CDR1 LGHNA and CDR2 YNFKEQ come from the germline V gene. The CDR3 contains 15 residues. CDR3 sequence reads: CASSQVDRLNEKLFF.

The gene calls are TRBV28 and TRBJ2-5; TCRdb gives TRBD1 as the D gene, but with no DNA this cannot be confirmed. Germline values: CDR1 MDHEN, CDR2 SYDVKM. The CDR3 extends over 13 amino acids. The CDR3 spells CASSTGGKETQYF.

The rearrangement uses TRBV4-1 and TRBJ1-1; the TCRdb call, TRBD1, lacks DNA for checking. From germline, CDR1 is MGHRA and CDR2 YSYEKL. This CDR3 is 19 amino acids long. CDR3 region: CASSLQTFTGTGFFGEAFF.

This sequence joins TRBV25-1 and TRBJ2-2; TCRdb indicates TRBD1, and absent DNA this call remains unverified. This CDR3 comprises 15 residues. Germline CDR1 reads MGHDK; CDR2 reads SYGVNS. The chain's CDR3 is CASSRGGMNTGELFF. The whole variable domain, remainder taken from reference TRBV25-1 and TRBJ2-2, is EADIYQTPRYLVIGTGKKITLECSQTMGHDKMYWYQQDPGMELHLIHYSYGVNSTEKGDLSSESTVSRIRTEHFPLTLESARPSHTSQYLCASSRGGMNTGELFFGEGSRLTVL.

CDR3 sequence: CASSLEGQHTDTQYF. The chain recombines TRBV5-1 with TRBJ2-3; no DNA is available, so the TRBD1 call from TCRdb remains unchecked. Looked up from germline, CDR1 is SGHRS and CDR2 is YFSETQ. The CDR3 loop spans 15 amino acids.